This T cell receptor beta chain emerged from a study of shared clonotypes between healthy human individuals. On the study more broadly: The cohort had a couple of women and a few men, ages 18 to 49.

Among the donors, all were Caucasian adults who lived in Nashville, Tennessee. Study results and limitations: Shared across four donors were about 4.6% of the naive CD4 clonotypes.

As to this clone: Its cognate antigen is unknown. This sample includes further DNA sequences coding for the same CDR3.

Each subset's genomic DNA was split evenly across several immunoSEQ plates. The table came from immunoSEQ multiplex PCR; TCRdb's copy has only in-frame clones and leaves some out. The sample yields roughly 2.4 million clones, approximately 94% seen once. V lost 7 bases and J lost 1; bases outside the gene matches: 3. The CDR3 is 13 residues long. The germline CDR1 and CDR2 sequences are SGHRS and YFSETQ. J is TRBJ2-7 and V is TRBV5-1; 9 nucleotides line up with TRBD1. Material for sequencing was naive CD4+ T cells sorted from blood. Subset: CD45RA+ positively selected. The receptor comes from a man in his late teens or twenties in good health. The CDR3: CASSTGGSYEQYF. CDR3 DNA: TGCGCCAGCTCGACAGGGGGATCCTACGAGCAGTACTTC.